These 15 T cell receptor beta chains share one sample of origin, sequenced in a study of OX40 agonist ivuxolimab in advanced cancers. This table comes from immunoSEQ multiplex PCR, and its TCRdb copy is limited to in-frame clones, with some not included. There are some 65,000 clones in the sample; approximately 86% occur only once, and approximately 2.6% lies in the top ten. The specimen comprised CD4+ or CD8+ T cells sorted from blood, sampled in a trial of the OX40 agonist ivuxolimab. The source of these receptors is an adult with an advanced solid tumor such as melanoma, head and neck, liver or kidney cancer.

V usage is TRBV28 and J usage is TRBJ1-5, with D uncertain. V was shortened by 7 bases and J by 2 bases, with 15 bases between the two germline ends. The germline V gene encodes CDR1 MDHEN and CDR2 SYDVKM. CDR3 length: 15 amino acids. The chain's CDR3 is CASNPSIAGNQPQHF. The CDR3 DNA follows: TGTGCCAGCAACCCGTCGATAGCTGGCAATCAGCCCCAGCATTTT.

The chain recombines TRBV18 with TRBJ2-3; TRBD2 matches at 14 bases. The V gene's germline CDR1 is KGHSH and CDR2 LQKENI. The CDR3 consists of 16 residues. J was trimmed by 3 bases and V by 1 base; bases with no gene match: 0. The CDR3 is CASSPRTSGRTDTQYF. The DNA for the CDR3 is TGTGCCAGCTCACCACGGACTAGCGGGAGGACAGATACGCAGTATTTT.

This clone was counted only a few times. The chain is built from TRBV7-2 and TRBJ1-1, with TRBD1 identical over 8 bases. The CDR3 length is 13 residues. The germline CDR1 and CDR2 sequences are SGHTA and FQGNSA. The junction had 2 bases not matched to a gene; V was cut back by 3 bases and J by 5 bases. In DNA, the CDR3 is TGTGCCAGCAGCTTCACAGGGGGGACTGAAGCTTTCTTT. This sequence encodes CASSFTGGTEAFF.

The chain uses TRBV6-1 and TRBJ2-4; D possibly corresponds to TRBD2 (6 bases). Germline lookup yields CDR1 MNHNS and CDR2 SASEGT. This CDR3 region has 17 residues. V was shortened by 2 bases and J by 0 bases, with 14 bases between the two germline ends. The DNA for the CDR3 is TGTGCCAGCAGTGAAATCTCGGGACTGTCAGCCAAAAACATTCAGTACTTC. Its translation is CASSEISGLSAKNIQYF.

This chain joins TRBV6-1 and TRBJ2-1; 10 bases match TRBD2. The V segment lost 6 bases and the J segment 7 bases; nucleotides outside the gene matches: 6. The CDR3 consists of 14 residues. Germline CDR1 is MNHNS and CDR2 is SASEGT. CDR3 coding DNA: TGTGCCAGCAGCTGGCTAGCGGGAGAGAATGAGCAGTTCTTC. It yields the protein CASSWLAGENEQFF.

The chain employs TRBV6-5 and TRBJ2-7; 10 positions match TRBD2. The V gene end was trimmed by 6 bases and the J gene end by 7 bases; junction bases not matched to a gene: 9. Germline CDR1 is MNHEY and CDR2 is SVGAGI. CDR3 length: 14 residues. CDR3 in DNA: TGTGCCAGCAGCCCTAGCGGGAGAGGTTGGGAGCAGTACTTC. Its protein product is CASSPSGRGWEQYF.

The chain employs TRBV29-1 and TRBJ2-2; 13 bases match TRBD2. There are 15 residues in the CDR3. Germline values: CDR1 SQVTM, CDR2 ANQGSEA. V lost 3 bases to trimming and J lost 4 bases; unmatched junction nucleotides: 2. CDR3 residues: CSVEGTSGTTGELFF. The CDR3 DNA follows: TGCAGCGTTGAGGGGACTAGCGGGACCACCGGGGAGCTGTTTTTT.

This chain joins TRBV28 and TRBJ2-7; 10 positions match TRBD1. The germline V gene has CDR1 MDHEN and CDR2 SYDVKM. With V trimmed by 4 bases and J by 6 bases, 9 bases remained unmatched. The CDR3 has 15 residues. CDR3 sequence reads: CASSSGQGTEGEQYF. The CDR3 bases are TGTGCCAGCAGTTCGGGACAGGGGACGGAGGGCGAGCAGTACTTC.

This chain links TRBV30 with TRBJ2-7, with 7 nucleotides matching TRBD1. Germline values: CDR1 GTSNPN, CDR2 SVGIG (reference sequence). This CDR3 contains 15 residues. With V trimmed by 3 bases and J by 0 bases, 8 bases remained unmatched. This CDR3 is CAWRPKTGSSYEQYF. CDR3 bases: TGTGCCTGGAGACCGAAGACAGGGAGCTCCTACGAGCAGTACTTC.

J is TRBJ1-2 and V is TRBV21-1; TRBD1, as called in the table, went unchecked against the DNA. TRBV21-1 is noted as a pseudogene. This CDR3 is 16 amino acids long. The CDR3 coding sequence is TGTGCCAGCAGCAAAGAGGGGACAGGGGGCGGCTATGGCTACACCTTC. It codes for CASSKEGTGGGYGYTF.

The V gene is TRBV7-2, the J gene TRBJ2-1, with TRBD2 matching over 8 bases. Germline V gives CDR1 SGHTA, CDR2 FQGNSA. The V and J ends lost 7 bases and 3 bases, in that order; junction bases with no gene match: 2. The CDR3 length is 13 residues. For the CDR3, the DNA is TGTGCCAGCAATGCGGGAGGCTACAATGAGCAGTTCTTC. It codes for CASNAGGYNEQFF.

V gene TRBV5-1 combines with J gene TRBJ1-1; D call uncertain. Germline CDR1 is SGHRS and CDR2 is YFSETQ. This CDR3 comprises 15 residues. The V end lost 0 bases, the J end lost 5 bases, and 14 bases lay between the germline ends. The CDR3 DNA is TGCGCCAGCAGCTTGGCCGGTAGGGTTCAGACTGAAGCTTTCTTT. Its protein product is CASSLAGRVQTEAFF.

The V and J genes are TRBV5-6 and TRBJ1-5; D may be TRBD1 (6 bases). Trimming cost V 4 bases and J 3 bases, with 14 bases left between them. In germline, CDR1 is SGHDT, CDR2 YYEEEE. The CDR3 is 15 residues long. The CDR3 sequence is CASSREGGYNQPQHF. The CDR3 region has the DNA TGTGCCAGCAGCCGGGAGGGGGGCTACAATCAGCCCCAGCATTTT.

To note about this clone: Other DNA sequences of this sample code for an identical CDR3. The chain combines TRBV9 with TRBJ2-1, with D perhaps matching TRBD2 (7 bases). Deletions cut 0 bases from V and 0 bases from J, with 10 bases between. Germline V gives CDR1 SGDLS, CDR2 YYNGEE. The CDR3 spans 16 residues. CDR3 amino acids: CASSVGGGGSYNEQFF. In DNA, the CDR3 is TGTGCCAGCAGCGTAGGAGGGGGGGGCTCCTACAATGAGCAGTTCTTC.

The V gene is TRBV5-1, the J gene TRBJ1-6, with a weak D call TRBD1 (5 bases). Trimming stripped 6 bases from V and 0 bases from J, with 22 bases between. The germline CDR1 and CDR2 sequences are SGHRS and YFSETQ. This CDR3 comprises 19 residues. CDR3 nucleotide sequence: TGCGCCAGCACTCGAAACGGGCGGGGCACGAGCTCCTATAATTCACCCCTCCACTTT. Protein sequence: CASTRNGRGTSSYNSPLHF. The variable domain in full, completed from reference TRBV5-1 and TRBJ1-6, reads KAGVTQTPRYLIKTRGQQVTLSCSPISGHRSVSWYQQTPGQGLQFLFEYFSETQRNKGNFPGRFSGRQFSNSRSEMNVSTLELGDSALYLCASTRNGRGTSSYNSPLHFGNGTRLTVT.